This TCR beta chain is from a study of shared clonotypes between healthy human individuals. Clones were sequenced by immunoSEQ multiplex PCR, and TCRdb holds only the in-frame ones, with some missing. This sample has 1 million to 1.2 million clones, with roughly 77% found just once. This CDR3 has 15 amino acids. Germline CDR1 and CDR2: SQVTM and ANQGSEA. Trimming took 6 bases from V and 5 from J; bases not matched to a gene: 8. The clonotype comes from a man between 18 and 35 years old in good health. Some clones in this sample may be carry-over from other donors' samples. Source material: memory CD4+ T cells from PBMCs. As for subset: CD45RA-negative fraction. The V call is TRBV29-1, the J call TRBJ1-5; 12 bases fit TRBD1. The CDR3 DNA sequence: TGCAGCGTGGCCGGGGACAGGGGGCGCGATCAGCCCCAGCATTTT. The encoded protein is CSVAGDRGRDQPQHF.